This paragraph covers one T cell receptor (beta chain) sequence. Under the authors' procedure: From reference gene primer amplification, estimates of nucleated cell counts were derived. TCRdb's copy holds only in-frame clones and misses some; the assay was immunoSEQ multiplex PCR. The V and J calls and clone size are taken from that table; D and trimming were inferred from the DNA. The sample has a few hundred thousand clones; 75% to 90% are singletons. This CDR3 region has 12 residues. Trimming stripped 8 bases from V and 8 bases from J, with 14 bases between. Germline V gene sequence: CDR1 SNHLY, CDR2 FYNNEI. The sample belongs to a study of blood T cell repertoires in COVID-19. Study as a whole: Acute and convalescent COVID-19 samples came from the United States, Italy and Spain.

The sequence came from a man aged 50 to 59 with acute or convalescent COVID-19. The sequenced material came from peripheral blood. The rearrangement joins TRBV2 to TRBJ2-3, with D possibly TRBD1 on 5 matching bases. The CDR3 bases are TGTGCCAGCTTCCCGCCCCAGGGTACGCAGTATTTT. Its protein is CASFPPQGTQYF.